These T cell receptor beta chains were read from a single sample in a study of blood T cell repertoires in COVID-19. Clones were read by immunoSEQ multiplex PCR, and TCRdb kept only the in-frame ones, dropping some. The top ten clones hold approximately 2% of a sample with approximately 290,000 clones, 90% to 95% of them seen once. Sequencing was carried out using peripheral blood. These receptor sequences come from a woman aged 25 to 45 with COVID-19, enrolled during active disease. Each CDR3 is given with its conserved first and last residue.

CDR3aa: CSVEGRGRANYGYTF
v_gene: TRBV29-1
j_gene: TRBJ1-2

CDR3aa: CASSLDRVGNTEAFF
v_gene: TRBV5-1
j_gene: TRBJ1-1

CDR3aa: CASSLGGNGYTF
v_gene: TRBV27
j_gene: TRBJ1-2

CDR3aa: CASSPGTPGNYGYTF
v_gene: TRBV6-5
j_gene: TRBJ1-2

CDR3aa: CASSRGGRESYEQYF
v_gene: TRBV27
j_gene: TRBJ2-7

CDR3aa: CASSGRDREGGEQYF
v_gene: TRBV5-1
j_gene: TRBJ2-7

CDR3aa: CASSRQDLNEKLFF
v_gene: TRBV5-1
j_gene: TRBJ1-4

CDR3aa: CATSDWRQGVGYEQYF
v_gene: TRBV24-1
j_gene: TRBJ2-7

CDR3aa: CASSPPGGRDRQFEQYF
v_gene: TRBV18
j_gene: TRBJ2-7

CDR3aa: CSVGRDKTYEQYF
v_gene: TRBV29-1
j_gene: TRBJ2-7

CDR3aa: CASRTRGNTEAFF
v_gene: TRBV12-3/TRBV12-4
j_gene: TRBJ1-1

CDR3aa: CAWSVRRGGGNQPQHF
v_gene: TRBV30
j_gene: TRBJ1-5

CDR3aa: CASSLFASGRNHEQYF
v_gene: TRBV27
j_gene: TRBJ2-7

CDR3aa: CASSTKTGTGDGYTF
v_gene: TRBV5-4
j_gene: TRBJ1-2

CDR3aa: CASSPRQRESYEQYF
v_gene: TRBV18
j_gene: TRBJ2-7

CDR3aa: CASSPDRGVEKLFF
v_gene: TRBV28
j_gene: TRBJ1-4

CDR3aa: CSASDSEIQPQHF
v_gene: TRBV20-1
j_gene: TRBJ1-5

CDR3aa: CASSIHRADSNQPQHF
v_gene: TRBV19
j_gene: TRBJ1-5

CDR3aa: CSVGPILAANNEQFF
v_gene: TRBV29-1
j_gene: TRBJ2-1

CDR3aa: CASRTGRRTGELFF
v_gene: TRBV27
j_gene: TRBJ2-2

CDR3aa: CASSFRHDDNSPLHF
v_gene: TRBV5-1
j_gene: TRBJ1-6

CDR3aa: CARFSDQPQHF
v_gene: TRBV19
j_gene: TRBJ1-5

CDR3aa: CASRLSSIAKNIQYF
v_gene: TRBV2
j_gene: TRBJ2-4

CDR3aa: CASSRLAGDTGELFF
v_gene: TRBV5-6
j_gene: TRBJ2-2

CDR3aa: CATSRDPTLRGSYNEQFF
v_gene: TRBV15
j_gene: TRBJ2-1

CDR3aa: CASSRGTGTGNTIYF
v_gene: TRBV3-1/TRBV3-2
j_gene: TRBJ1-3

CDR3aa: CASSGNRVGEQFF
v_gene: TRBV11-2
j_gene: TRBJ2-1

CDR3aa: CASREGQGSSYEQYF
v_gene: TRBV4-1
j_gene: TRBJ2-7

CDR3aa: CASSLGTGWAQPQHF
v_gene: TRBV5-6
j_gene: TRBJ1-5

CDR3aa: CASSPLDSRTEAFF
v_gene: TRBV13
j_gene: TRBJ1-1

CDR3aa: CASTLSGRENEQFF
v_gene: TRBV7-2
j_gene: TRBJ2-1